The T cell receptor (beta chain) described here comes from a study of cytomegalovirus exposure and HLA in healthy donors. Study outcomes and limitations: Analysis was carried out at a later point, and it linked a missense DCLRE1C variant to TCR beta V- and J-gene trimming.

Germline CDR1 is SEHNR and CDR2 is FQNEAQ (reference sequence). The CDR3 covers 14 residues. Details on this clone: As yet, its antigen is unknown. One junction end does not reproduce the germline sequence, and a read error may be involved.

Use of 60 Vbeta and 13 Jbeta primers characterized the PCR. Libraries were prepared by immunoSEQ multiplex PCR; TCRdb keeps only in-frame clonotypes and omits some of them. The repertoire holds about 140,000 clones, with 70% to 80% as singletons. The source material was PBMCs. This receptor was taken from a woman in her thirties or forties in good health and CMV-seronegative. V is TRBV7-9 and J is TRBJ1-2; 8 nucleotides line up with TRBD1. This CDR3 is CSSTTLIRTGGYTF. The CDR3 nucleotides are TGTTCCAGCACCACGCTAATCAGGACAGGGGGCTACACCTTC. The full variable domain, rest sourced from reference TRBV7-9 and TRBJ1-2, is DTGVSQNPRHKITKRGQNVTFRCDPISEHNRLYWYRQTLGQGPEFLTYFQNEAQLEKSRLLSDRFSAERPKGSFSTLEIQRTEQGDSAMYLCSSTTLIRTGGYTFGSGTRLTVV.